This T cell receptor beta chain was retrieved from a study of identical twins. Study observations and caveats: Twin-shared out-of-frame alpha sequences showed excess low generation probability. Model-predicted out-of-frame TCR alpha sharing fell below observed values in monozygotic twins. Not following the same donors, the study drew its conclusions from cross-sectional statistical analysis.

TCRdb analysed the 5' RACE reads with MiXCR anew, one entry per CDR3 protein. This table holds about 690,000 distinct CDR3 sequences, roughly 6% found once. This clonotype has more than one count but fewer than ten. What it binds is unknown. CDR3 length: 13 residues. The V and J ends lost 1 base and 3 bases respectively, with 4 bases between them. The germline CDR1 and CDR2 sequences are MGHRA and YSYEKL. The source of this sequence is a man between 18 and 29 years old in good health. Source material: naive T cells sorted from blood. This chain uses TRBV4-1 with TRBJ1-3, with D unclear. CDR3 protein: CASSQVGGNTIYF. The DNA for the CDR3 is TGCGCCAGCAGCCAAGTGGGTGGAAACACCATATATTTT.